This T cell receptor (beta chain) originates from a study of blood T cell repertoires in COVID-19. Cohorts were assigned according to the clinical history that participants reported. Germline V gene sequence: CDR1 WSHSY, CDR2 SAAADI. The CDR3 is 14 amino acids. V was clipped by 0 bases and J by 13 bases; unmatched bases: 3. The method was immunoSEQ multiplex PCR; TCRdb's version includes in-frame clones alone and lacks a portion of them. The table lists a few hundred thousand clones, roughly nine tenths of them singletons. This clone was observed a single time. The rearrangement uses TRBV10-2 and TRBJ2-1; TRBD2 matches at 13 bases. This clonotype was sampled from a woman aged 30 to 39 who had recovered from COVID-19. What was sequenced was PBMCs or T cells enriched from blood (not recorded which). The CDR3 here is CASSESRTSGSQFF. For the CDR3, the DNA is TGCGCCAGCAGTGAGTCCAGGACTAGCGGGAGCCAGTTCTTC.